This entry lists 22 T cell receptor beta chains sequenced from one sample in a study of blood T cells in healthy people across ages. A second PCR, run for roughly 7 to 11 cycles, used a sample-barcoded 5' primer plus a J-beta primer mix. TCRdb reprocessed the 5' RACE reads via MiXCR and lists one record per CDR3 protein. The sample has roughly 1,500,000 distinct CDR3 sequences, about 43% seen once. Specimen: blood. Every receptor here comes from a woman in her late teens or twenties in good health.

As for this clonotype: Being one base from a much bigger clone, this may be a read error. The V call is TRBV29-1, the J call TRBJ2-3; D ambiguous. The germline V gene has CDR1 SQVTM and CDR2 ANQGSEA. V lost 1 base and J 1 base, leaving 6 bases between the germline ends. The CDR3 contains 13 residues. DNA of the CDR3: TGCAGCGTTGAAGTGTTCGGCACAGATACGCAGTATTTT. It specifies CSVEVFGTDTQYF.

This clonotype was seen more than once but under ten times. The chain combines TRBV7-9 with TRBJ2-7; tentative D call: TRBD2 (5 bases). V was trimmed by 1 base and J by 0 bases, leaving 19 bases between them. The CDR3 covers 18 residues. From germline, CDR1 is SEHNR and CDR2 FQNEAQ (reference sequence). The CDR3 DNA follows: TGTGCCAGCAGCTTAGAGAGACACGCTAGCTCTCCCTCCTACGAGCAGTACTTC. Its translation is CASSLERHASSPSYEQYF.

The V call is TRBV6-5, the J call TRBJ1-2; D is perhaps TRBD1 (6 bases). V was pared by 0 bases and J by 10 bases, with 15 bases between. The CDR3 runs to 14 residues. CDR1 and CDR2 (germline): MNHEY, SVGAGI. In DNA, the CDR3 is TGTGCCAGCAGTTACTCCCAGGGGCTTGTTGACTACACCTTC. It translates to CASSYSQGLVDYTF.

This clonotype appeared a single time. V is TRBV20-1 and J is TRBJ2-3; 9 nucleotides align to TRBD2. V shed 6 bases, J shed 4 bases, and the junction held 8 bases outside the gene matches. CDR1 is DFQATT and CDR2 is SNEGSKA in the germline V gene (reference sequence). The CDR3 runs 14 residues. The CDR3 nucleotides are TGCAGTGCACCCCCGGGACTAGCATCAGATACGCAGTATTTT. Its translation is CSAPPGLASDTQYF.

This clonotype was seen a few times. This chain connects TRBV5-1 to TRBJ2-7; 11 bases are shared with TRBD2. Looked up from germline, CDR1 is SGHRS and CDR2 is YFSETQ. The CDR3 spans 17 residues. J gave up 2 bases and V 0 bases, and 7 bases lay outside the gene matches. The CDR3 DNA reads TGCGCCAGCAGCTTGGCGCTAGCGGGAGGTCCCCCCTACGAGCAGTACTTC. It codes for CASSLALAGGPPYEQYF.

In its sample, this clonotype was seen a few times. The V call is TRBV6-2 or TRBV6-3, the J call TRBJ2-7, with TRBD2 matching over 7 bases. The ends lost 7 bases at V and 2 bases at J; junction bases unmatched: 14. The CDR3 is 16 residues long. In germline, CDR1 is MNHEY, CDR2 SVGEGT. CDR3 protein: CASTKLGLAEAYEQYF. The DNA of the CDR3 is TGTGCCAGCACCAAACTAGGGCTAGCGGAAGCCTACGAGCAGTACTTC.

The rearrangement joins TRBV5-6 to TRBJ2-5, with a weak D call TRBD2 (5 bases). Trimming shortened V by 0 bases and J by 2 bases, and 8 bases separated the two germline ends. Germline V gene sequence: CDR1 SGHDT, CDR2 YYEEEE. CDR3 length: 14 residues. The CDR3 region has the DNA TGTGCCAGCAGCTTGGCTTGGGAGCAAGAGACCCAGTACTTC. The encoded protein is CASSLAWEQETQYF.

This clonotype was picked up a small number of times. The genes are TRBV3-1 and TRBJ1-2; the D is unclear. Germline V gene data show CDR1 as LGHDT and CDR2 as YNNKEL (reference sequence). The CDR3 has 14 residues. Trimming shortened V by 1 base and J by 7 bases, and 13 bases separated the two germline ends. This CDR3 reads CASSQVQGNGGYTF. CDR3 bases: TGTGCCAGCAGCCAAGTGCAAGGGAATGGTGGCTACACCTTC.

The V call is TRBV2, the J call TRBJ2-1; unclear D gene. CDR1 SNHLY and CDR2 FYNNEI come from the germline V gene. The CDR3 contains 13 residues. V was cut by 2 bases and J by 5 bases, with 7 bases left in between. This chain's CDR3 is CASSENSNNEQFF. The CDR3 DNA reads TGTGCCAGCAGTGAAAACAGTAACAATGAGCAGTTCTTC.

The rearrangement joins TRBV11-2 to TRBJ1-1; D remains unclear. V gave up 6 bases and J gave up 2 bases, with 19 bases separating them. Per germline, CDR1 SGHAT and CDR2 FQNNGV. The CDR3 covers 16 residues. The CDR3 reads CASSSSDRATNTEAFF. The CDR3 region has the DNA TGTGCCAGCAGTTCATCTGACCGGGCGACCAACACTGAAGCTTTCTTT. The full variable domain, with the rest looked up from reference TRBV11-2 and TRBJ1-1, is EAGVAQSPRYKIIEKRQSVAFWCNPISGHATLYWYQQILGQGPKLLIQFQNNGVVDDSQLPKDRFSAERLKGVDSTLKIQPAKLEDSAVYLCASSSSDRATNTEAFFGQGTRLTVV.

The CDR3 DNA reads as TGCAGTGCTATAGCGGGAGGTAGCGCCGGGGAGCTGTTTTTT. It translates to CSAIAGGSAGELFF. This chain uses TRBV20-1 with TRBJ2-2, with 10 bases lining up with TRBD2. The V gene's germline CDR1 is DFQATT and CDR2 SNEGSKA (reference sequence). The ends lost 4 bases at V and 6 bases at J; junction bases unmatched: 5. The CDR3 contains 14 residues.

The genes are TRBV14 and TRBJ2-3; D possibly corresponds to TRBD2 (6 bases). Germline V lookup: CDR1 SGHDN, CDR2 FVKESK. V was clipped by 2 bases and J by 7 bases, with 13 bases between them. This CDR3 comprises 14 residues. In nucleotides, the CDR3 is TGTGCCAGCAGCCAACCCCCACGGGGGAATACGCAGTATTTT. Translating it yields CASSQPPRGNTQYF.

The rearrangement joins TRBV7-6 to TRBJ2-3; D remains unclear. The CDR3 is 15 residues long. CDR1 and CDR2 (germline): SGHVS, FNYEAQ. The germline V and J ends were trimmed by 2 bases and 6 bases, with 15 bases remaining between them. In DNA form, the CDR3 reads TGTGCCAGCAGCTTATGGCGTAGCCCCTCCGATACGCAGTATTTT. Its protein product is CASSLWRSPSDTQYF.

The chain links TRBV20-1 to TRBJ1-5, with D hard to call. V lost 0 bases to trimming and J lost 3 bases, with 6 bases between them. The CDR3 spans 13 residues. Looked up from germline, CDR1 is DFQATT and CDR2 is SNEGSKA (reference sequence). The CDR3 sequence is CSAREAINQPQHF. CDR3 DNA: TGCAGTGCTAGAGAGGCGATCAATCAGCCCCAGCATTTT.

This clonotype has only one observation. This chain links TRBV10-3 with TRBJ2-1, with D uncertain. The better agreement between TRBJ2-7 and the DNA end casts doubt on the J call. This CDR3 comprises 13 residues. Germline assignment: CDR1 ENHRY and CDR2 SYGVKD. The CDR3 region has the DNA TGTGCCACTCACCAAGGCAGAGACAATGAGCAGTACTTC. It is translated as CATHQGRDNEQYF.

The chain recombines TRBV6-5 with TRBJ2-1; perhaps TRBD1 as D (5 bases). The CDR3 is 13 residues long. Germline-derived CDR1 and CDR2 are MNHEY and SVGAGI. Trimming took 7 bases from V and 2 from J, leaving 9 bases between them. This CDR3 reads CASKQGTYNEQFF. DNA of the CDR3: TGTGCCAGCAAGCAGGGAACCTACAATGAGCAGTTCTTC.

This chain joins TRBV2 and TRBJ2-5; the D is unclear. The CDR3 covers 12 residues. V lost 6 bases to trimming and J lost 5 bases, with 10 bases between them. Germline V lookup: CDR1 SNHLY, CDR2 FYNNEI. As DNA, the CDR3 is TGTGCCAGCAGCCCCCAGGTGGAGACCCAGTACTTC. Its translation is CASSPQVETQYF.

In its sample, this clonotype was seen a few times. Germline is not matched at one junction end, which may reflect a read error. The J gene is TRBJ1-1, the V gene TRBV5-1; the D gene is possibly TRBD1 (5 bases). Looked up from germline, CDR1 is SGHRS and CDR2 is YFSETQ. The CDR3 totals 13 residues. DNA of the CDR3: TGTGCCAGCAGCTTGGACAAGAACACTGAAGCTTTCTTT. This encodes CASSLDKNTEAFF.

CDR3 DNA sequence: TGCAGTGCTACACGGGGGACCGCCTACGAGCAGTACTTC. Translating gives CSATRGTAYEQYF. The rearrangement links TRBV20-1 to TRBJ2-7, with D maybe TRBD2 (6 bases). Deletions cut 4 bases from V and 2 bases from J, with 12 bases between. This CDR3 has 13 amino acids. Germline-derived CDR1 and CDR2 are DFQATT and SNEGSKA (reference sequence).

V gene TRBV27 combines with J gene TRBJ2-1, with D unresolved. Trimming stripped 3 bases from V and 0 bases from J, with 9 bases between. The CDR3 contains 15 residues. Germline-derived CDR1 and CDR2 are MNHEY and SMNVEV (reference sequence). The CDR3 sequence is CASSLYKNSYNEQFF. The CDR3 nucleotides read TGTGCCAGCAGTTTGTATAAGAACTCCTACAATGAGCAGTTCTTC.

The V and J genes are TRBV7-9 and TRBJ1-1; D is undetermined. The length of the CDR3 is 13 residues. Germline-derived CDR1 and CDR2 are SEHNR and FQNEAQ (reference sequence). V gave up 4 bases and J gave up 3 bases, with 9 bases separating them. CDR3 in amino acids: CASSSLMDTEAFF. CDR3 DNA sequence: TGTGCCAGCAGCTCTCTCATGGACACTGAAGCTTTCTTT. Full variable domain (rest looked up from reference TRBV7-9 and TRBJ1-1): DTGVSQNPRHKITKRGQNVTFRCDPISEHNRLYWYRQTLGQGPEFLTYFQNEAQLEKSRLLSDRFSAERPKGSFSTLEIQRTEQGDSAMYLCASSSLMDTEAFFGQGTRLTVV.

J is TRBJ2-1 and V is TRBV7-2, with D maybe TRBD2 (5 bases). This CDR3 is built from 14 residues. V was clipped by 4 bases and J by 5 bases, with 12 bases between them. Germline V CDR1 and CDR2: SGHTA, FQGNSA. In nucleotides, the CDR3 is TGTGCCAGCAGCTCCCGACGGGAACACAATGAGCAGTTCTTC. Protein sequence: CASSSRREHNEQFF. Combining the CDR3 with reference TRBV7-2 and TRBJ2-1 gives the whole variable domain GAGVSQSPSNKVTEKGKDVELRCDPISGHTALYWYRQSLGQGLEFLIYFQGNSAPDKSGLPSDRFSAERTGGSVSTLTIQRTQQEDSAVYLCASSSRREHNEQFFGPGTRLTVL.